This T cell receptor beta chain was captured by sequencing in a study of T cells after yellow fever vaccination. Background on the study: Each low-cell-number fraction was prepared by means of SMART-Seq v4 Ultra Low Input.

This clonotype came up a few times. TCRdb called the 5' RACE reads again in MiXCR, with one record for every CDR3 protein. Among about 550,000 distinct CDR3 sequences listed, 15% to 20% were seen once. Germline V gene data show CDR1 as SGHTA and CDR2 as FQGNSA. CDR3 length: 17 residues. With 3 bases removed from V and 5 bases from J, the gap between germline ends came to 23 bases. The chain joins TRBV7-2 to TRBJ2-7; maybe TRBD2 (6 bases). The receptor's source is a man aged 30 to 39 who received the YFV17D yellow fever vaccine. This material consisted of PBMCs, taken 15 days after the yellow fever booster vaccination. The CDR3 region has the DNA TGTGCCAGCAGCTTCACCACTGCGACGGGACTGTCCAACGAGCAGTACTTC. Amino acid sequence: CASSFTTATGLSNEQYF.